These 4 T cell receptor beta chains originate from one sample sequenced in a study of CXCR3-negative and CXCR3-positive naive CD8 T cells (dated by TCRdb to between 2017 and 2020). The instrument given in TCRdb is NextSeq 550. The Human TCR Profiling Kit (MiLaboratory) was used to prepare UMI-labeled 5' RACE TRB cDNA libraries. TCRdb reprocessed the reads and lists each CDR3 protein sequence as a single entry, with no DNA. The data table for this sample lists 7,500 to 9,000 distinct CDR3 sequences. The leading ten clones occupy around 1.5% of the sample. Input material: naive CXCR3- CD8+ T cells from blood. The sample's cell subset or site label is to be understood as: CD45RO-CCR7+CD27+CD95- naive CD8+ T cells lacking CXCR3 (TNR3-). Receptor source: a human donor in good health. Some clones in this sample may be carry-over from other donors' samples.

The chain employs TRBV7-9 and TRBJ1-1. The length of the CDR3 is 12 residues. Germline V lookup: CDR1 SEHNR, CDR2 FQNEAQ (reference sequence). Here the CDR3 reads CASSFKNTEAFF.

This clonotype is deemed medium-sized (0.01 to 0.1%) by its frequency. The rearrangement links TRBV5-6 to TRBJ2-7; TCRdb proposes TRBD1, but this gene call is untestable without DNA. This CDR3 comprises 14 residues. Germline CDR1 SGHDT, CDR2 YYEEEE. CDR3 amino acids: CASSFGTGGYEQYF.

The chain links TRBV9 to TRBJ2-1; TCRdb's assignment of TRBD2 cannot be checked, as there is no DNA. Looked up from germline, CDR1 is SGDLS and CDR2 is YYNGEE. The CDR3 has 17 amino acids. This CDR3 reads CMSTGQPAGGRDNEQFF.

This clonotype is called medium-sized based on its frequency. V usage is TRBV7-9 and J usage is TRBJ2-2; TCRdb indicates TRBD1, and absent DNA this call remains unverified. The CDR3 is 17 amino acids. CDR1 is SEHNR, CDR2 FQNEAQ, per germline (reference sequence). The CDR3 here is CASSSQRGPSNTGELFF.